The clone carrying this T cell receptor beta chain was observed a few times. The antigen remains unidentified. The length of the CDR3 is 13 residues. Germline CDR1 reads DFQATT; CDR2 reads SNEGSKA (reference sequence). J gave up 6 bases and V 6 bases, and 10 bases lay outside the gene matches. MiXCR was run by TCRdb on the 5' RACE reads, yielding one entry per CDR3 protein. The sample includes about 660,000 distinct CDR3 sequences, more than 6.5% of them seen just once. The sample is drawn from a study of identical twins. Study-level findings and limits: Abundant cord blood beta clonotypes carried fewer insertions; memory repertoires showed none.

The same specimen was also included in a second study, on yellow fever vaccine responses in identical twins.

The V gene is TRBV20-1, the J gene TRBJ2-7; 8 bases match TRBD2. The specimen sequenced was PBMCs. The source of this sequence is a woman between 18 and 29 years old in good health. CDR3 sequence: CSAPGRSGSEQYF. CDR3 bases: TGCAGTGCCCCAGGAAGGAGCGGGAGCGAGCAGTACTTC.